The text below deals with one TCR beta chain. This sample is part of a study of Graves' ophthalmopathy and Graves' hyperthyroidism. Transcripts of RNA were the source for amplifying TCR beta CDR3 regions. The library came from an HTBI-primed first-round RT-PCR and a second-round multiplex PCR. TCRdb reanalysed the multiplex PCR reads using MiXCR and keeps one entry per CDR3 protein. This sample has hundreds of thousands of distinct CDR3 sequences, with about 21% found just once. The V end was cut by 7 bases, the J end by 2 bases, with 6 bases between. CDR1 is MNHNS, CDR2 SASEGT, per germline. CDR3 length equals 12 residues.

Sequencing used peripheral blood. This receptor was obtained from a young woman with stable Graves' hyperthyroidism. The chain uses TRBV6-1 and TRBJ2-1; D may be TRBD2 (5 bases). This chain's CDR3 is CASMRAYNEQFF. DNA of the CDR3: TGTGCCAGCATGCGGGCCTACAATGAGCAGTTCTTC.